This TCR beta chain was identified in a study of shared clonotypes between healthy human individuals. Generated by immunoSEQ multiplex PCR, the TCRdb table keeps only in-frame clones and is missing some. The repertoire holds 2 million to 2.5 million clones, with 85% to 95% as singletons. After removal of 6 bases from V and 2 bases from J, the junction contained 7 bases not matched to a gene. The CDR3 totals 15 residues. Germline V gene sequence: CDR1 MNHEY, CDR2 SVGAGI. The receptor was isolated from a man aged 18 to 29 in good health. Some clones in this sample may be carry-over from other donors' samples. Sequencing was done on a sample of naive CD4+ T cells from PBMCs. Subset denoted: CD45RA+ positively selected. The chain employs TRBV6-5 and TRBJ2-7, with 10 bases identical to TRBD2. In nucleotides, the CDR3 is TGTGCCAGCAGAAGAGCGGGAGGGCCCCCCTACGAGCAGTACTTC. This sequence encodes CASRRAGGPPYEQYF.